The clone carrying this T cell receptor (beta chain) has only a few counts. The antigen is undetermined. The sample originates from a study of spatial heterogeneity in lung cancer. Study at large: Fewer alpha-chain than beta-chain sequences were consistently detected.

Study results and limitations: Resection saw ubiquitous expanded tumor TCRs appear in blood more than follow-up did.

Described time point: sample taken at primary tumor resection. From tumor, nontumor lung or frozen PBMC, whole RNA was taken unsorted for sequencing. In the library, each TCR cDNA molecule bore its own unique molecular identifier. TCRdb fed the 5' RACE reads into MiXCR, producing one record per CDR3 protein. The sample holds 85,000 to 100,000 distinct CDR3 sequences, more than 10% seen once. Germline V gives CDR1 MDHEN, CDR2 SYDVKM. Trimming took 4 bases from V and 0 from J; bases not matched to a gene: 6. The CDR3 loop spans 15 amino acids. The J gene is TRBJ2-7, the V gene TRBV28; 7 nucleotides align to TRBD1. The sample consisted of PBMCs, taken at surgery. The receptor comes from a male donor with early-stage non-small cell lung cancer. The CDR3 protein is CASSSTGTASYEQYF. CDR3 in DNA: TGTGCCAGCAGTTCAACCGGGACAGCCTCCTACGAGCAGTACTTC.